The sequence of this TCR beta chain was determined in a study of T cell repertoires in breast cancer. Overall study findings and caveats: Tumor-free sentinel nodes shared only approximately 2% of tumor TCRs; involved nodes shared about 7.7%. Different nucleotide sequences encoded the shared TCRs, suggesting antigen-driven expansion.

An expanded emulsion RT-PCR with primers for all TCR V genes paired CD8+ T cell chains. A second nested PCR with blocking oligonucleotides suppressed unpaired genes. TCRdb analysed the emulsion pairing reads with MiXCR anew, one entry per CDR3 protein. The sample includes around 500 distinct CDR3 sequences, 28% of them seen just once. This clonotype was found a few times. Its antigen is still unknown. The CDR3 sequence is 12 residues long. V was shortened by 4 bases and J by 7 bases, with 11 bases between the two germline ends. Germline V CDR1 and CDR2: DFQATT, SNEGSKA (reference sequence). Sequencing used CD8+ T cells. The rearrangement joins TRBV20-1 to TRBJ2-1; D ambiguous. This clonotype was obtained from a pool of human donors with breast cancer or a healthy control (not recorded which). CDR3 coding DNA: TGCAGTGCTAACGTTATCGAGAATGAGCAGTTCTTC. It yields the protein CSANVIENEQFF.